The 14 T cell receptor beta chains listed next were all sequenced from one sample in a study of control samples from healthy donors and cancer patients. TCRdb keeps only in-frame clones here, not all; method: immunoSEQ multiplex PCR. The sample holds 130,000 or so clones, roughly 90% seen once. The sequencing input was blood. The receptors were gathered from a man between 45 and 60 years old in good health.

The chain combines TRBV6-5 with TRBJ1-2; D unclear. Trimming took 4 bases from V and 2 from J, leaving 5 bases between them. The CDR3 totals 12 residues. The germline CDR1 and CDR2 sequences are MNHEY and SVGAGI. The CDR3: CASSSRNYGYTF. The CDR3 nucleotides are TGTGCCAGCAGTTCACGGAACTATGGCTACACCTTC.

The chain joins TRBV12-3 or TRBV12-4 to TRBJ1-1, with D perhaps TRBD1 (5 bases). V lost 7 bases and J 3 bases, leaving 9 bases between the germline ends. The CDR3 is made up of 12 amino acids. The CDR3 protein is CASTGTYTEAFF. In DNA, the CDR3 is TGTGCCAGCACAGGGACGTACACTGAAGCTTTCTTT.

This sequence joins TRBV5-6 and TRBJ2-7; D remains unclear. Looked up from germline, CDR1 is SGHDT and CDR2 is YYEEEE. CDR3 size: 11 residues. V lost 2 bases and J lost 5, with 5 bases in between. This CDR3 reads CASSFLHEQYF. As DNA, the CDR3 is TGTGCCAGCAGCTTCCTACACGAGCAGTACTTC.

This chain joins TRBV6-1 and TRBJ1-4; tentative D call: TRBD1 (6 bases). The germline CDR1 and CDR2 sequences are MNHNS and SASEGT. CDR3 length: 16 residues. V shed 3 bases and J shed 0 bases, with 11 bases lying between them. CDR3 loop: CASSERGASTNEKLFF. DNA of the CDR3: TGTGCCAGCAGTGAGAGGGGGGCTTCAACTAATGAAAAACTGTTTTTT.

The table lists this clone with a count of one. The chain's CDR3 is CASSQETGANSPLHF. CDR3 bases: TGTGCCAGCAGCCAAGAGACAGGGGCGAATTCACCCCTCCACTTT. V usage is TRBV3-1 (or the pseudogene TRBV3-2) and J usage is TRBJ1-6; TRBD1 matches at 8 bases. The CDR3 totals 15 residues. Germline V gene data show CDR1 as LGHDT and CDR2 as YNNKEL (reference sequence). With V trimmed by 0 bases and J by 7 bases, 2 bases remained unmatched.

As regards this clone: Its ends do not fully match the called genes, so a read error is possible. The rearrangement links TRBV10-3 to TRBJ2-2; 7 bases align to TRBD1. CDR3 length: 18 residues. The germline V gene encodes CDR1 ENHRY and CDR2 SYGVKD. CDR3 protein: CAISEYPISGGNTGELFF. The CDR3 DNA follows: TGTGCCATCAGCGAGTACCCCATCTCAGGGGGTAACACCGGGGAGCTGTTTTTT.

The chain combines TRBV7-9 with TRBJ2-7; 9 bases align to TRBD1. This CDR3 comprises 19 residues. Germline assignment: CDR1 SEHNR and CDR2 FQNEAQ (reference sequence). With V trimmed by 0 bases and J by 5 bases, 17 bases remained unmatched. For the CDR3, the DNA is TGTGCCAGCAGCTTAGCCCTTCTAGCCTCCGGGACAGGGACTGACGAGCAGTACTTC. It translates to CASSLALLASGTGTDEQYF.

This chain uses TRBV5-6 with TRBJ1-5; 7 nucleotides align to TRBD1. Losses at the gene ends were 3 bases for V and 2 bases for J; bases not matched to a gene: 8. Germline values: CDR1 SGHDT, CDR2 YYEEEE. This CDR3 is built from 16 residues. In DNA form, the CDR3 reads TGTGCCAGCAGCTATCGACAGGGTTTGGGCAATCAGCCCCAGCATTTT. Amino acids: CASSYRQGLGNQPQHF. The whole variable domain, filled in from reference TRBV5-6 and TRBJ1-5, reads DAGVTQSPTHLIKTRGQQVTLRCSPKSGHDTVSWYQQALGQGPQFIFQYYEEEERQRGNFPDRFSGHQFPNYSSELNVNALLLGDSALYLCASSYRQGLGNQPQHFGDGTRLSIL.

The V gene is TRBV7-9, the J gene TRBJ1-1, with 7 bases identical to TRBD1. V lost 8 bases, J lost 0 bases, and 6 bases stayed unmatched. Germline V gene lookup returns CDR1 SEHNR and CDR2 FQNEAQ (reference sequence). The CDR3 extends over 14 amino acids. CDR3 protein: CASFLGGMNTEAFF. The CDR3 region has the DNA TGTGCCAGCTTTTTAGGGGGCATGAACACTGAAGCTTTCTTT.

The V gene is TRBV7-6, the J gene TRBJ2-1; 11 bases are a match to TRBD1. CDR1 and CDR2 from the germline V gene are SGHVS and FNYEAQ. Trimming removed 5 bases from V and 1 base from J; junction bases left unmatched: 4. This CDR3 is built from 16 residues. The CDR3 loop reads CASSPGQGGSYNEQFF. For the CDR3, the DNA is TGTGCCAGCAGCCCGGGACAGGGGGGTTCCTACAATGAGCAGTTCTTC.

The chain joins TRBV6-5 to TRBJ1-5; 9 bases align to TRBD1. The CDR3 sequence is 15 residues long. Germline V lookup: CDR1 MNHEY, CDR2 SVGAGI. V gave up 10 bases and J gave up 0 bases; unmatched junction bases: 7. In DNA form, the CDR3 reads TGTGCCACCAAGCGGACAGGGGCTAGCAATCAGCCCCAGCATTTT. It is translated as CATKRTGASNQPQHF.

The gene calls are TRBV24-1 and TRBJ2-5, with a possible D match to TRBD1 (6 bases). The germline V and J ends were trimmed by 5 bases and 5 bases, with 11 bases remaining between them. This CDR3 is 13 amino acids long. Germline lookup yields CDR1 KGHDR and CDR2 SFDVKD. The CDR3 bases are TGTGCCACCAGTGGAGGGACAACGGAGACCCAGTACTTC. Translating it yields CATSGGTTETQYF.

The V call is TRBV18, the J call TRBJ2-3; no clear D. The CDR3 is 14 amino acids. The V gene's germline CDR1 is KGHSH and CDR2 LQKENI. Trimming took 2 bases from V and 1 from J, leaving 7 bases between them. The CDR3 nucleotides are TGTGCCAGCTCACCAAGGCAAGGCACAGATACGCAGTATTTT. Translated, it gives CASSPRQGTDTQYF.

The V gene is TRBV27, the J gene TRBJ1-5, with D perhaps TRBD1 (5 bases). Between the trimmed V and J ends, which lost 6 bases and 3 bases, there was a span of 15 bases. Germline V gives CDR1 MNHEY, CDR2 SMNVEV (reference sequence). CDR3 size: 15 residues. Here the CDR3 DNA reads TGTGCCAGCAGGAAGACAGTCAAAACCAATCAGCCCCAGCATTTT. Its protein is CASRKTVKTNQPQHF.